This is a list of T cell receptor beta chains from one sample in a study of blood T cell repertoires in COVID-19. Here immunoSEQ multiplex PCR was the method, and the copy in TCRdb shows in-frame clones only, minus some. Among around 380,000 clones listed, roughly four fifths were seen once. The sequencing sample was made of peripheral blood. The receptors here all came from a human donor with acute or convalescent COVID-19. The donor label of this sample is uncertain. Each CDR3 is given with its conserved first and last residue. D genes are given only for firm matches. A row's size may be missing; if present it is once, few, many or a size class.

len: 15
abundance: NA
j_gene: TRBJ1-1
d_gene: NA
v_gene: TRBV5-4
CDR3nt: TGTGCCAGCAGCGCCGCGGTCGGTCTGGACACTGAAGCTTTCTTT
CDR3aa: CASSAAVGLDTEAFF

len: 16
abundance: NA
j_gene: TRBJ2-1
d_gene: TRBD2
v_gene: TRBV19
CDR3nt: TGTGCCAGTAATTTCGGAGGCGGGAGCTCCTACAATGAGCAGTTCTTC
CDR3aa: CASNFGGGSSYNEQFF

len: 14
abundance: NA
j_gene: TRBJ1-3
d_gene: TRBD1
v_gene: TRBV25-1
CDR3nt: TGTGCCAGCAGTGAAACGGGACAGGGAAACACCATATATTTT
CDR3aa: CASSETGQGNTIYF

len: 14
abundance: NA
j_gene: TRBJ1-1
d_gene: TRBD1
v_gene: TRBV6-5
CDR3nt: TGTGCCAGCATGAGGGACAGGGGGCTTACTGAAGCTTTCTTT
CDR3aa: CASMRDRGLTEAFF

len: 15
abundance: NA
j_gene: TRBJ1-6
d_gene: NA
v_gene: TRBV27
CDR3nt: TGTGCCAGCAGTTTAACCGACAGAAGGAATTCACCCCTCCACTTT
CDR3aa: CASSLTDRRNSPLHF

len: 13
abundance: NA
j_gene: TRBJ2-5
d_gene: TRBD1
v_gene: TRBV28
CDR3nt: TGTGCCAGCAGGTCAACAGGGGATGGGACCCAGTACTTC
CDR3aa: CASRSTGDGTQYF

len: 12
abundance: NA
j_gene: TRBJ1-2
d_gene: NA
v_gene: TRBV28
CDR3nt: TGTGCCAGCAGTTTTGCGGGCGGCGGCTACACCTTC
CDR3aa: CASSFAGGGYTF

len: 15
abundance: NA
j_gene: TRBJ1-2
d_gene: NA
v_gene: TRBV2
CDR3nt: TGTGCCAGCAGAGACCGAACCACAGCGGCCTATGGCTACACCTTC
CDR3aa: CASRDRTTAAYGYTF

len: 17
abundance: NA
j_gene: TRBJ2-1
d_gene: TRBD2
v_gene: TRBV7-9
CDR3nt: TGTGCCAGCAGCTACCTGATGGGGACTAGCGGGAAAGATGAGCAGTTCTTC
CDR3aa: CASSYLMGTSGKDEQFF

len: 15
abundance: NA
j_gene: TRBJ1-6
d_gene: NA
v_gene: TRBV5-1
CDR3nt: TGCGCCAGCAGCGACCAGACAAGACATAATTCACCCCTCCACTTT
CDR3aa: CASSDQTRHNSPLHF

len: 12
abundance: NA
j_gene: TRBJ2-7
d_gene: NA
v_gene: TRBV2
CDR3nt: TGTGCCAGCGGTAGGCAGGGCTACGAGCAGTACTTC
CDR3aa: CASGRQGYEQYF

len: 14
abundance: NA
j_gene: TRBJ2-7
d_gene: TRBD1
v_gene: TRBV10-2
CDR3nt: TGCGCCATCACCCCCGGGACAGGGGTCTACGAGCAGTACTTC
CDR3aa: CAITPGTGVYEQYF

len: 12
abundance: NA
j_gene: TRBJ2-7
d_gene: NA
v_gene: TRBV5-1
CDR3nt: TGCGCCAGCAGCCTCCACAGGGACGAGCAGTACTTC
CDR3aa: CASSLHRDEQYF

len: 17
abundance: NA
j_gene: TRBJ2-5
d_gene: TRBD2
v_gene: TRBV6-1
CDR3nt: TGTGCCAGCAGTGAACTATCGGGGGGAGCGGCCCAAGAGACCCAGTACTTC
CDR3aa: CASSELSGGAAQETQYF

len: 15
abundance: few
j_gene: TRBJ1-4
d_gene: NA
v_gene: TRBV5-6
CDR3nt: TGTGCCAGCAGCCACGGAGGACCGGGTAATGAAAAACTGTTTTTT
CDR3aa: CASSHGGPGNEKLFF

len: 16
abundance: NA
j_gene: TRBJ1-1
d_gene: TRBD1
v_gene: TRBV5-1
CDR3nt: TGCGCCAGCAGCTTGGTGACAGGGGGAGGGAGCACTGAAGCTTTCTTT
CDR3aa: CASSLVTGGGSTEAFF

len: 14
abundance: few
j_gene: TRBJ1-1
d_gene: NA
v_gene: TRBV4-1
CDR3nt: TGCGCCAGCAGCCAGGGGGACATCAACACTGAAGCTTTCTTT
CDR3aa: CASSQGDINTEAFF

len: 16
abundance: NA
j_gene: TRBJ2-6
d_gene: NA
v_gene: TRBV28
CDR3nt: TGTGCCAGCAGCATCAGGGTGGCCACTGGGGCCAACGTCCTGACTTTC
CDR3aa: CASSIRVATGANVLTF

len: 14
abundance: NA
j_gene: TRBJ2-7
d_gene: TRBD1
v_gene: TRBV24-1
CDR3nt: TGTGCCACCAGTGATAACCGGGACAGGGGTCAGCAGTACTTC
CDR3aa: CATSDNRDRGQQYF

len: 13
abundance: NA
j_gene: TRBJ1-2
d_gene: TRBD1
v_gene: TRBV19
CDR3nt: TGTGCCAGTAGTCCTAGGGACAGGGGCGGCTACACCTTC
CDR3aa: CASSPRDRGGYTF

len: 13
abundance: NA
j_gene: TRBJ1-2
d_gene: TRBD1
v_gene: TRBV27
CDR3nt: TGTGCCAGCAGTTCCTGGACAGGGGGCGCGTACACCTTC
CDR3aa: CASSSWTGGAYTF

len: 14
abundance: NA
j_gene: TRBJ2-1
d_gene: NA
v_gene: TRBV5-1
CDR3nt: TGCGCCAGCAGCTTGTCGAGGGCTCGGTATGAGCAGTTCTTC
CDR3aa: CASSLSRARYEQFF

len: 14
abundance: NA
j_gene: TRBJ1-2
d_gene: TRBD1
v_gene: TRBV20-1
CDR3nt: TGCAGTGCTAGTCGGGGGGACAGGGTCTATGGCTACACCTTC
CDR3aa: CSASRGDRVYGYTF

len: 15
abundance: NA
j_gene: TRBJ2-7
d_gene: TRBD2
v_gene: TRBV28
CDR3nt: TGTGCCAGCAGCTGGACTAGCGGGAGTGCTGGCGAGCAGTACTTC
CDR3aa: CASSWTSGSAGEQYF

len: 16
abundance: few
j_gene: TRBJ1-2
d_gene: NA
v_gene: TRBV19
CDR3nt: TGTGCCAGTAGCGGGAGGACAGTAAACCAGAACTATGGCTACACCTTC
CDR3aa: CASSGRTVNQNYGYTF

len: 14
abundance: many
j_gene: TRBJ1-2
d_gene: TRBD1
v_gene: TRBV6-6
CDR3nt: TGTGCCAGCACCTCAGGGACAGCTAACTATGGCTACACCTTC
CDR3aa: CASTSGTANYGYTF

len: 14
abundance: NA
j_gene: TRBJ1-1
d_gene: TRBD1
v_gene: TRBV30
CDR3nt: TGTGCCTGGAGTGTAGGGGACAGAAACACTGAAGCTTTCTTT
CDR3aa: CAWSVGDRNTEAFF

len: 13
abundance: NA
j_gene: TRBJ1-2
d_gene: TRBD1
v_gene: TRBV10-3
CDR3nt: TGTGCCATCCGGGACAGGGTGTCCGATGGCTACACCTTC
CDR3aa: CAIRDRVSDGYTF

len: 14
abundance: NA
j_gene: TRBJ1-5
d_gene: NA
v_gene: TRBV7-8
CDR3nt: TGTGCCAGCAGCTTAGGTCAGGGGCCTCAGCCCCAGCATTTT
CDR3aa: CASSLGQGPQPQHF

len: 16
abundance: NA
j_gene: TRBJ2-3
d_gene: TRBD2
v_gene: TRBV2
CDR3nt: TGTGCCGGAGAACCGGGACTAGCGGGGGACACAGATACGCAGTATTTT
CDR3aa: CAGEPGLAGDTDTQYF

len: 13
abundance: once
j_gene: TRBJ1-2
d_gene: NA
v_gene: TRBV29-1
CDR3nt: TGCAGCGTTGAAGGGGGAGGCGGGGTAGGCTACACCTTC
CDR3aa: CSVEGGGGVGYTF

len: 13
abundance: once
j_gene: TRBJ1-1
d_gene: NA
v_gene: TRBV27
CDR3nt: TGTGCCAGCAGTCGTTACATGAACACTGAAGCTTTCTTT
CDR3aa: CASSRYMNTEAFF

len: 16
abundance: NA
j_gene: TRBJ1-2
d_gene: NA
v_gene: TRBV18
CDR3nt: TGTGCCAGCTCACCAAAACTTCAACAGGGATGGCATGGCTACACCTTC
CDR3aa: CASSPKLQQGWHGYTF

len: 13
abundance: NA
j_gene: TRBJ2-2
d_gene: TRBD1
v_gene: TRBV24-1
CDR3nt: TGTGCCACCTATGACAGGGGCACCGGGGAGCTGTTTTTT
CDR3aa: CATYDRGTGELFF

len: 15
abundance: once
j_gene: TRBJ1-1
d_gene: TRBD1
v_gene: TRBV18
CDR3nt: TGTGCCAGCTCACCGACGGGGGACAGAAACACTGAAGCTTTCTTT
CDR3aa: CASSPTGDRNTEAFF

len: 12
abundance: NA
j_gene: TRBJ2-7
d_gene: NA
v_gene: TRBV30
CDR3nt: TGTGCCTGGGGCTTCCAGTCCTACGAGCAGTACTTC
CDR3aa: CAWGFQSYEQYF

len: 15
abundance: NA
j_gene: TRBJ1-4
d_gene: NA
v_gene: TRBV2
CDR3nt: TGTGCCAGCAGTTCGAGACTGAGTTCTTCGGAAAAACTGTTTTTT
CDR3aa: CASSSRLSSSEKLFF

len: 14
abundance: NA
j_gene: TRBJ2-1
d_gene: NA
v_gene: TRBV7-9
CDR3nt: TGTGCCAGCAGATCCGAGTCTGGCGGAACAAAGCAGTTCTTC
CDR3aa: CASRSESGGTKQFF

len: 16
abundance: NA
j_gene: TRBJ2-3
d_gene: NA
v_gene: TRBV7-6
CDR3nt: TGTGCCAGCAGCTTAGGAAGGGGGGGCCGCACAGATACGCAGTATTTT
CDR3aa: CASSLGRGGRTDTQYF

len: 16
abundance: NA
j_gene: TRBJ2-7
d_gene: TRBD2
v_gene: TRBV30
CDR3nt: TGTGCCTGGAGTGTACGGAGAACTAGCGGGGGGAACGAGCAGTACTTC
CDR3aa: CAWSVRRTSGGNEQYF

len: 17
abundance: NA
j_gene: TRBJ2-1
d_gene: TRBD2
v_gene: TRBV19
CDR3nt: TGTGCCAGTAGTAAGGAGGTCCTAGCGGGATCTCTGGACGAGCAGTTCTTC
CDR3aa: CASSKEVLAGSLDEQFF

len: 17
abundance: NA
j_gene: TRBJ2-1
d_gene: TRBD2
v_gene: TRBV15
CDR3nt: TGTGCCACCAGCAGAGAGTATCCTAGCGGGGTATACAATGAGCAGTTCTTC
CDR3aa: CATSREYPSGVYNEQFF

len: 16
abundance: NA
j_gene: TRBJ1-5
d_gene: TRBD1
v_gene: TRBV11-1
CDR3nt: TGTGCCAGCAGCTTCCTACCGGGACAGGGAGGTCAGCCCCAGCATTTT
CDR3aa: CASSFLPGQGGQPQHF

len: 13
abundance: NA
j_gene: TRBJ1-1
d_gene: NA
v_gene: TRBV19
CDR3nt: TGTGCCAGTAGTATAGGTGGAGGGACTGAAGCTTTCTTT
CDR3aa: CASSIGGGTEAFF

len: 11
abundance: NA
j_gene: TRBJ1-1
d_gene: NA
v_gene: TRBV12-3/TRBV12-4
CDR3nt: TGTGCCAGTTCTATGAACACTGAAGCTTTCTTT
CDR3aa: CASSMNTEAFF

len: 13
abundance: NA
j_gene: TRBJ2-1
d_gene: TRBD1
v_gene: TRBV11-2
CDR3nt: TGTGCCAGCAGCTCCGGACAGGGGCGCGAGCAGTTCTTC
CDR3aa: CASSSGQGREQFF

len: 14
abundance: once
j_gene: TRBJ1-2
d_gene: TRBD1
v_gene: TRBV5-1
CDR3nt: TGCGCCAGCAGCACCGGAGGGGGCGACTATGGCTACACCTTC
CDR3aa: CASSTGGGDYGYTF

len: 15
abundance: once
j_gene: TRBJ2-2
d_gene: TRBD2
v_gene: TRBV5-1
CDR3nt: TGCGCCAGCAGCTTAGCGGGAGGGCCAGGCGGGGAGCTGTTTTTT
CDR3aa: CASSLAGGPGGELFF